Each of the 11 T cell receptor beta chains below was sequenced from the same sample in a study of regulatory T cells in long-lasting Graves disease (dated by TCRdb to the early 2020s). The library was produced with multiplex PCR. The data were produced on an Illumina HiSeq 4000. iRepertoire HTBI primers and Arm-PCR amplification of CDR3 regions were used to construct TCR beta libraries. The public reads were quality trimmed at Q25 with fastp and then assembled into clones with MiXCR by TCRdb, keeping productive beta chains. For every CDR3 protein sequence, its rows merge into one entry that carries the most common genes and DNA. The table for this sample lists approximately 230,000 distinct CDR3 sequences; around 17% of them were counted only once. The ten largest clones represent around 20% of the sample. In the paper's terms, the time point label means: newly diagnosed GD, antithyroid drugs for less than 3 months. For both TCR sequencing and RNA sequencing, RNA was extracted from PBMCs in TRIzol.

The material sequenced was peripheral blood mononuclear cells (PBMCs), taken at new diagnosis, from a patient treated with antithyroid drugs. The source of these receptors is a female donor with Graves disease.

This clonotype was picked up many times. The gene calls are TRBV18 and TRBJ2-5; D may correspond to TRBD1 or TRBD2 (5 bases each). The germline V gene encodes CDR1 KGHSH and CDR2 LQKENI. CDR3 size: 14 residues. The germline V and J ends were trimmed by 2 bases and 5 bases, with 12 bases remaining between them. The CDR3 reads CASSPGGSMETQYF. The CDR3 DNA follows: TGTGCCAGCTCACCAGGGGGTAGTATGGAGACCCAGTACTTC.

The chain joins TRBV6-1 to TRBJ1-4, with D perhaps TRBD1 (5 bases). The CDR3 sequence is 13 residues long. Germline V gene lookup returns CDR1 MNHNS and CDR2 SASEGT. Between the trimmed V and J ends, which lost 11 bases and 6 bases, there was a span of 16 bases. In nucleotides, the CDR3 is TGTGCCGGATCTTCAGGGATTTATGAAAAACTGTTTTTT. Residues: CAGSSGIYEKLFF.

This clonotype has more than one count but fewer than ten. The junction shows a germline mismatch at one end, possibly a read error. V is TRBV10-3 and J is TRBJ2-2; tentatively, D is TRBD2 (5 bases). CDR3 length equals 14 residues. Per the germline V gene, CDR1 is ENHRY and CDR2 is SYGVKD. The CDR3 sequence: CAIQRMRNTGKLFF. The CDR3, as DNA: TGTGCCATCCAGCGTATGAGGAACACCGGGAAGCTGTTTTTT.

V is TRBV5-1 and J is TRBJ1-4; D gene unclear. The length of the CDR3 is 12 residues. Trimming left V 5 bases short and J 8 bases short, with 10 bases between. Germline V CDR1 and CDR2: SGHRS, YFSETQ. The CDR3: CASRGDTEKLFF. The CDR3 DNA reads as TGCGCCAGCAGGGGCGACACGGAAAAACTGTTTTTT. Combining the CDR3 with reference TRBV5-1 and TRBJ1-4 gives the whole variable domain KAGVTQTPRYLIKTRGQQVTLSCSPISGHRSVSWYQQTPGQGLQFLFEYFSETQRNKGNFPGRFSGRQFSNSRSEMNVSTLELGDSALYLCASRGDTEKLFFGSGTQLSVL.

This clonotype was seen many times. The genes are TRBV2 and TRBJ1-2; D is ambiguous. Per the germline V gene, CDR1 is SNHLY and CDR2 is FYNNEI. V was shortened by 5 bases and J by 4 bases, with 8 bases between the two germline ends. CDR3 length: 12 amino acids. The CDR3 here is CASSPGVYGYTF. CDR3 DNA sequence: TGTGCCAGCAGTCCCGGGGTCTATGGCTACACCTTC.

This clonotype was recorded at least ten times. V is TRBV7-9 and J is TRBJ2-2, with D tentatively TRBD2 (7 bases). Per germline, CDR1 SEHNR and CDR2 FQNEAQ (reference sequence). The V end lost 6 bases, the J end lost 0 bases, and 14 bases lay between the germline ends. This CDR3 is 16 amino acids long. The CDR3 protein is CASSPRGATNTGELFF. In DNA form, the CDR3 reads TGTGCCAGCAGTCCTCGGGGGGCCACGAACACCGGGGAGCTGTTTTTT.

Details on this clonotype: The likely explanation is a read error, given a far larger clone one base away. The chain links TRBV20-1 to TRBJ2-5; TRBD1 matches at 7 bases. The DNA end favors TRBJ2-1, so the J call may be wrong. Germline loops: CDR1 DFQATT, CDR2 SNEGSKA (reference sequence). The CDR3 covers 16 residues. The CDR3: CSASSWTGYSHNEQFF. In DNA form, the CDR3 reads TGCAGTGCTAGCTCCTGGACAGGTTACTCCCACAATGAGCAGTTCTTC.

This clonotype was seen ten or more times. The chain is built from TRBV6-1 and TRBJ2-1; 7 bases fit TRBD1. J lost 7 bases, V lost 8 bases, and 23 bases had no gene match. CDR1 is MNHNS and CDR2 is SASEGT in the germline V gene. The CDR3 spans 18 residues. The CDR3 DNA is TGTGCCAGCCGAAACGGCCGGGGACAGAGTCCCACCTGGAATGAGCAGTTCTTC. Its translation is CASRNGRGQSPTWNEQFF.

This clonotype has ten or more counts. The chain joins TRBV28 to TRBJ1-3; weak D call: TRBD1 (6 bases). V was trimmed by 2 bases and J by 1 base, leaving 6 bases between them. Germline V CDR1 and CDR2: MDHEN, SYDVKM. The CDR3 is 14 residues long. The CDR3 loop reads CASSLQGSGNTIYF. The CDR3 nucleotides are TGTGCCAGCAGTTTACAGGGGTCTGGAAACACCATATATTTT.

This clonotype came up many times. J is TRBJ1-1 and V is TRBV18; weak D call: TRBD1 (6 bases). V was pared by 0 bases and J by 7 bases, with 12 bases between. The CDR3 is 14 amino acids. Germline V lookup: CDR1 KGHSH, CDR2 LQKENI. The CDR3 loop is CASSPPDFRGEAFF. DNA of the CDR3: TGTGCCAGCTCACCACCGGACTTCAGGGGTGAAGCTTTCTTT. Drawing the rest from reference TRBV18 and TRBJ1-1, the complete variable domain is NAGVMQNPRHLVRRRGQEARLRCSPMKGHSHVYWYRQLPEEGLKFMVYLQKENIIDESGMPKERFSAEFPKEGPSILRIQQVVRGDSAAYFCASSPPDFRGEAFFGQGTRLTVV.

The sample holds many counts of this clonotype. V is TRBV27 and J is TRBJ2-7; no clear D. V lost 6 bases to trimming and J lost 2 bases, with 20 bases between them. Germline V gives CDR1 MNHEY, CDR2 SMNVEV (reference sequence). This CDR3 contains 16 residues. CDR3 nucleotides: TGTGCCAGCAGCACCAAAATCAGGAAAGGACCCTACGAGCAGTACTTC. Translation: CASSTKIRKGPYEQYF.